These T cell receptor beta chains were read from a single sample in a study of OX40 agonist ivuxolimab in advanced cancers. Generated by immunoSEQ multiplex PCR, the TCRdb table keeps only in-frame clones and is missing some. The sample lists 7,500 to 10,000 clones, 65% to 80% occurring once. Material: CD4+ or CD8+ T cells sorted from blood, obtained in a trial of the OX40 agonist ivuxolimab. Source of these receptors: an adult with an advanced solid tumor such as melanoma, head and neck, liver or kidney cancer. The CDR3 runs from the conserved cysteine through the conserved F or W. Each record gives: V gene, J gene, D gene, clone size, CDR3 protein, CDR3 DNA. A D gene is named only where the DNA matches it firmly. Some rows have no size entry. The others give once, few or many, or a class for an expanded clone.

v_call: TRBV6-5; j_call: TRBJ1-3; d_call: NA; clone_size: NA; cdr3_aa: CASRTRGNTIYF; cdr3_nt: TGTGCCAGCAGGACGAGGGGAAACACCATATATTTT
v_call: TRBV7-8; j_call: TRBJ1-1; d_call: NA; clone_size: NA; cdr3_aa: CASSWTRVNTEAFF; cdr3_nt: TGTGCCAGCAGCTGGACCAGGGTGAACACTGAAGCTTTCTTT
v_call: TRBV18; j_call: TRBJ2-1; d_call: NA; clone_size: once; cdr3_aa: CASSPWATRPSDNEQFF; cdr3_nt: TGTGCCAGCTCACCCTGGGCCACGCGGCCTTCGGACAATGAGCAGTTCTTC
v_call: TRBV7-3; j_call: TRBJ1-1; d_call: TRBD1; clone_size: medium-sized; cdr3_aa: CASSLYPPTEQGANTEAFF; cdr3_nt: TGTGCCAGCAGCTTATACCCCCCCACAGAGCAGGGGGCGAACACTGAAGCTTTCTTT
v_call: TRBV27; j_call: TRBJ2-7; d_call: TRBD2; clone_size: few; cdr3_aa: CASGAAGASYEQYF; cdr3_nt: TGTGCCAGCGGGGCAGCGGGGGCCTCCTACGAGCAGTACTTC
v_call: TRBV19; j_call: TRBJ2-3; d_call: TRBD2; clone_size: medium-sized; cdr3_aa: CASSFLAGNTDTQYF; cdr3_nt: TGTGCCAGTAGTTTCCTAGCGGGAAACACAGATACGCAGTATTTT
v_call: TRBV4-1; j_call: TRBJ1-5; d_call: NA; clone_size: NA; cdr3_aa: CASSQIFLGNQPQHF; cdr3_nt: TGCGCCAGCAGCCAAATCTTCCTGGGGAATCAGCCCCAGCATTTT
v_call: TRBV27; j_call: TRBJ1-6; d_call: NA; clone_size: NA; cdr3_aa: CASSLSGSDSPLHF; cdr3_nt: TGTGCCAGCAGTCTATCTGGGAGTGATTCACCCCTCCACTTT
v_call: TRBV13; j_call: TRBJ2-7; d_call: NA; clone_size: NA; cdr3_aa: CASGEPSAKYF; cdr3_nt: TGTGCCAGCGGAGAACCTAGCGCAAAGTACTTC
v_call: TRBV7-9; j_call: TRBJ2-5; d_call: TRBD1; clone_size: NA; cdr3_aa: CASSSRTGSTEETQYF; cdr3_nt: TGTGCCAGCAGCTCGAGGACAGGGTCGACCGAAGAGACCCAGTACTTC